The 19 T cell receptor delta chains given below trace back to one sample, sequenced in a study of gamma-delta chains in newborns, infants, children. TCRdb reanalyzed the reads using CATT. The sample yields some 5,000 delta-chain clones, 3% to 3.5% seen once. The sequencing sample was made of blood. The receptors come from a child who was a newborn, infant or young child, either healthy, febrile or measles-vaccinated (not recorded which).

This clone was recorded a few times. V gene TRDV1 combines with J gene TRDJ1; TRDD3 might be the D (6 bases). CDR3 size: 15 residues. V lost 2 bases to trimming and J lost 2 bases, with 12 bases between them. CDR1 and CDR2 from the germline V gene are TSWWSYY and QGS. Here the CDR3 reads CALGEYEGDTDKLIF. CDR3 DNA: TGTGCTCTTGGGGAATACGAAGGGGATACCGATAAACTCATCTTT.

This clone was counted a few times. The genes are TRDV1 and TRDJ1; maybe TRDD3 (6 bases). V shed 4 bases and J shed 0 bases, with 18 bases lying between them. Germline CDR1 reads TSWWSYY; CDR2 reads QGS. The CDR3 has 17 residues. The CDR3 bases are TGTGCTCTTGGGGGCCTACGGGGGAAGAGGTACACCGATAAACTCATCTTT. Translating it yields CALGGLRGKRYTDKLIF.

This clone was picked up a small number of times. The chain is built from TRDV1 and TRDJ3; tentative D call: TRDD1 (5 bases). V lost 2 bases, J lost 1 base, and 33 bases lay in between. The CDR3 consists of 25 residues. The germline V gene has CDR1 TSWWSYY and CDR2 QGS. DNA of the CDR3: TGTGCTCTTGGGGAAGTTACCCGGATGTCTCAAGATCTACATAGTAGGTCCTGGGACACCCGACAGATGTTTTTC. Residues: CALGEVTRMSQDLHSRSWDTRQMFF.

The sample holds a few counts of this clone. V is TRAV29/DV5 and J is TRDJ2, with 8 nucleotides matching TRDD3. The CDR3 has 21 amino acids. Germline loops: CDR1 NSMFDY, CDR2 ISSIKDK. Unmatched junction bases numbered 20, after V lost 0 bases and J lost 1 base. CDR3 DNA: TGTGCAGCAAGCGAAGGAGTAAAACTGGGGGTTCCGACAGATTTGACAGCACAACTCTTCTTT. It is translated as CAASEGVKLGVPTDLTAQLFF.

The rearrangement uses TRDV2 and TRDJ3, with TRDD3 matching 9 bases. V lost 2 bases to trimming and J lost 0 bases; unmatched junction nucleotides: 10. The CDR3 is made up of 20 amino acids. CDR1 is GEAIGNYY, CDR2 EKD, per germline. The CDR3 sequence: CACDKVLGDQSSWDTRQMFF. The CDR3 nucleotides are TGTGCCTGTGACAAAGTACTGGGGGACCAGAGCTCCTGGGACACCCGACAGATGTTTTTC.

This clone was observed a few times. The genes are TRDV2 and TRDJ3, with 8 bases fitting TRDD3. CDR1 GEAIGNYY and CDR2 EKD come from the germline V gene. The CDR3 is 19 amino acids. With V trimmed by 0 bases and J by 0 bases, 6 bases remained unmatched. The CDR3 region has the DNA TGTGCCTGTGACACCGTCGGGATACGAAGCTCCTGGGACACCCGACAGATGTTTTTC. It encodes CACDTVGIRSSWDTRQMFF.

This clone was picked up a small number of times. This could be a read error, since a much larger clone is one nucleotide away. The chain has TRDV2 and TRDJ3, with 13 bases aligning to TRDD3. The CDR3 has 19 amino acids. From germline, CDR1 is GEAIGNYY and CDR2 EKD. The CDR3 region is CACDILGDTSSWDARQMFF. For the CDR3, the DNA is TGTGCCTGTGACATACTGGGGGATACGAGCTCCTGGGACGCCCGACAGATGTTTTTC.

This clone has just a few counts. The chain joins TRDV2 to TRDJ3; 11 bases are shared with TRDD3. Germline V CDR1 and CDR2: GEAIGNYY, EKD. The V segment lost 3 bases and the J segment 1 base; nucleotides outside the gene matches: 10. This CDR3 has 20 amino acids. The CDR3 region has the DNA TGTGCCTGTGACTCCCCGTACTGGGGGATATTATCCTGGGACACCCGACAGATGTTTTTC. Amino acids: CACDSPYWGILSWDTRQMFF.

This clone has only a few counts. The rearrangement joins TRDV2 to TRDJ1; 8 bases fit TRDD3. The CDR3 contains 14 residues. Trimming took 4 bases from V and 4 from J; bases not matched to a gene: 7. CDR1 is GEAIGNYY, CDR2 EKD, per germline. The CDR3 is CACDSWGSLDKLIF. In DNA form, the CDR3 reads TGTGCCTGTGATTCCTGGGGGAGTCTCGATAAACTCATCTTT.

This clone was detected a few times. The V and J genes are TRDV1 and TRDJ1, with 10 bases aligning to TRDD3. V dropped 0 bases and J dropped 0; count of bases not matched to a gene: 19. The CDR3 is made up of 22 amino acids. Germline CDR1 is TSWWSYY and CDR2 is QGS. The CDR3, as DNA: TGTGCTCTTGGGGAACTTTCCCCCGTACTGGGGGATTCTCCACGATACACCGATAAACTCATCTTT. Its protein product is CALGELSPVLGDSPRYTDKLIF.

This clone has just a few counts. The J gene is TRDJ3, the V gene TRDV2; 10 bases match TRDD3. With V trimmed by 0 bases and J by 0 bases, 4 bases remained unmatched. This CDR3 spans 19 amino acids. Looked up from germline, CDR1 is GEAIGNYY and CDR2 is EKD. The CDR3 sequence: CACDTWGIPSSWDTRQMFF. CDR3 DNA sequence: TGTGCCTGTGACACCTGGGGGATACCAAGCTCCTGGGACACCCGACAGATGTTTTTC.

In the case of this clone: This likely traces to a read error, being one base from a far larger clone. Other nucleotide sequences from this sample produce the same CDR3. The chain couples TRDV2 to TRDJ3, with 10 bases lining up with TRDD3. The germline V gene has CDR1 GEAIGNYY and CDR2 EKD. The CDR3 is made up of 18 amino acids. The CDR3 nucleotides are TGCGCCTGTGACACCGCTGGGGGATACTCCTGGGACACCCGACAGATGTTTTTC. Protein product: CACDTAGGYSWDTRQMFF.

There are a few counts of this clone. This chain uses TRDV2 with TRDJ1, with a weak D call TRDD3 (6 bases). Germline V gene lookup returns CDR1 GEAIGNYY and CDR2 EKD. The CDR3 consists of 14 residues. V lost 9 bases to trimming and J lost 0 bases, with 16 bases between them. The CDR3 nucleotides read TGTGCCCTTCGAGGGGATGCGTACACCGATAAACTCATCTTT. Translating gives CALRGDAYTDKLIF.

This clone has a handful of counts. With a much larger clone just one base away, this may be a read error. Different DNA sequences within this sample yield the same CDR3. The V call is TRDV2, the J call TRDJ3, with 8 bases lining up with TRDD3. J was trimmed by 0 bases and V by 3 bases; bases with no gene match: 6. Germline V gene sequence: CDR1 GEAIGNYY, CDR2 EKD. The CDR3 extends over 18 amino acids. The CDR3 region is CACDVLGVSSWDTRQMFF. The CDR3 nucleotides read TGTGCCTGTGACGTACTGGGGGTTAGCTCCTGGGACACCCGACAGATGTTTTTC.

About this clone: This sequence is one base from a far larger clone and is likely a read error. The rearrangement joins TRDV2 to TRDJ2, with TRDD3 matching over 13 bases. V dropped 5 bases and J dropped 6; count of bases not matched to a gene: 5. The germline V gene has CDR1 GEAIGNYY and CDR2 EKD. This CDR3 region has 15 residues. The DNA for the CDR3 is TGTGCCTGTGGCATACTGGGGGATACGGCAGCACAACTCTTCTTT. Protein: CACGILGDTAAQLFF.

The chain recombines TRDV2 with TRDJ3; possibly TRDD3 for D (6 bases). This CDR3 has 18 residues. V was cut by 0 bases and J by 0 bases, with 11 bases left in between. Germline CDR1 and CDR2: GEAIGNYY and EKD. The CDR3 DNA reads TGTGCCTGTGACACCGTGGATACCCTCTCCTGGGACACCCGACAGATGTTTTTC. Translated: CACDTVDTLSWDTRQMFF.

This chain uses TRDV2 with TRDJ3, with TRDD3 identical over 12 bases. CDR1 is GEAIGNYY and CDR2 is EKD in the germline V gene. V was pared by 4 bases and J by 0 bases, with 12 bases of the junction left unmatched. CDR3 length: 21 residues. The CDR3 sequence: CACDRLLGDTPSSWDTRQMFF. In DNA form, the CDR3 reads TGTGCCTGTGATCGCCTTCTGGGGGATACGCCGAGCTCCTGGGACACCCGACAGATGTTTTTC.

V usage is TRDV2 and J usage is TRDJ1; 7 bases align to TRDD3. Germline lookup yields CDR1 GEAIGNYY and CDR2 EKD. The CDR3 is 13 amino acids. The V gene end was trimmed by 2 bases and the J gene end by 2 bases; junction bases not matched to a gene: 1. The CDR3 DNA reads as TGTGCCTGTGACAGACTGGGGACCGATAAACTCATCTTT. This gives the protein CACDRLGTDKLIF.

The chain couples TRDV2 to TRDJ3; 9 bases match TRDD3. Germline CDR1 GEAIGNYY, CDR2 EKD. V lost 0 bases, J lost 0 bases, and 8 bases stayed unmatched. There are 20 residues in the CDR3. The CDR3 loop is CACDTVYWGSHSWDTRQMFF. CDR3 in DNA: TGTGCCTGTGACACCGTGTACTGGGGGAGCCACTCCTGGGACACCCGACAGATGTTTTTC.